This TCR beta chain was recorded in a study of OX40 agonist ivuxolimab in advanced cancers. In the study overall: Ivuxolimab, an antibody that agonizes OX40 (CD134), was administered to the patients.

Details on this clone: As yet, its antigen is unknown.

Broader study findings: Expanded clones were, on average, more numerous in CD8+ T cells than in CD4+. At 0.1 to 3.0 mg/kg and by week 6, clonal expansion occurred in CD4+ and CD8+ blood T cells.

Deletions cut 0 bases from V and 6 bases from J, with 9 bases between. The CDR3 length is 14 residues. Germline-derived CDR1 and CDR2 are MGHRA and YSYEKL. Clones were read by immunoSEQ multiplex PCR, and TCRdb kept only the in-frame ones, dropping some. The repertoire holds about 61,000 clones, with around 92% as singletons. This specimen consisted of CD4+ or CD8+ T cells sorted from blood, obtained in a trial of the OX40 agonist ivuxolimab. The clonotype was recovered from an adult with an advanced solid tumor such as melanoma, head and neck, liver or kidney cancer. The chain is built from TRBV4-1 and TRBJ1-5, with D hard to call. The CDR3 reads CASSQDEGIQPQHF. In DNA form, the CDR3 reads TGCGCCAGCAGCCAAGACGAAGGGATTCAGCCCCAGCATTTT.